This TCR beta chain was obtained from a study of blood T cells in healthy people across ages. Study results and limitations: As naive T cell percentage varied, TCR beta diversity correlated strongly with it.

Every sample had a minimum of 6 million PBMCs isolated. Germline trimming cut 2 bases from V and 5 bases from J; bases unmatched to any gene: 9. This CDR3 region has 16 residues. Per germline, CDR1 MNHEY and CDR2 SMNVEV (reference sequence). About this clonotype itself: The antigen is undetermined.

The second PCR ran roughly 6 to 11 cycles with a sample-barcoded 5' primer and J-beta primers. At least 2.5 million CDR3-containing paired-end reads were obtained per sample. TCRdb used MiXCR to reprocess the 5' RACE reads, holding one entry per CDR3 protein. The repertoire holds fewer than 2,000,000 distinct CDR3 sequences, with about 35% as singletons. V is TRBV27 and J is TRBJ2-5; TRBD2 agrees at 9 bases. The material sequenced was blood. The sequence was collected from a woman in her 30s in good health. CDR3 sequence: CASSLDPSGACETQYF. CDR3 bases: TGTGCCAGCAGTTTAGACCCTAGCGGGGCTTGTGAGACCCAGTACTTC.